This is a list of T cell receptor beta chains from one sample in a study of response to subunit inactivated influenza vaccine. TCRdb passed the RT-PCR reads through MiXCR, listing each CDR3 protein once. The sample records 400,000 to 650,000 distinct CDR3 sequences, about 7.2% being singletons. This sample comprised PBMCs from blood, obtained 23 months after vaccination. These receptor sequences come from a man aged 45-69 years who received an inactivated influenza vaccine. Both conserved end residues are part of each CDR3. D genes are given only for firm matches. Some rows have no size entry. The others give once, few or many, or a class for an expanded clone.

cdr3_nt cdr3_aa d_call j_call clone_size cdr3_length v_call
TGTGCCAGCAGTTTAAGCGGGAGCGGGGAGCAGTACTTC CASSLSGSGEQYF TRBD2 TRBJ2-7 few 13 TRBV28
TGCAGCGTTGGGCTAAGGGGGAGGGCCTCGGGGGAGCTGTTTTTT CSVGLRGRASGELFF - TRBJ2-2 few 15 TRBV29-1
TGTGCCAGCAGCTTGGGTAGGGGGGTTGATGGCTACACCTTC CASSLGRGVDGYTF - TRBJ1-2 - 14 TRBV7-3
TGTGCCACCAGCAGAGAGGCATCAAGGGGAGGTGAAAAACTGTTTTTT CATSREASRGGEKLFF - TRBJ1-4 many 16 TRBV15
TGTGCCAGCAGCTTAGTTTCCAGGGGACCAACCTACGAGCAGTACTTC CASSLVSRGPTYEQYF - TRBJ2-7 many 16 TRBV7-2
TGTGCCAGCAGCACAGCGGGAGGAGGCTACAATGAGCAGTTCTTC CASSTAGGGYNEQFF TRBD2 TRBJ2-1 - 15 TRBV9
TGTGCCAGCAGGGGCGGCCCTATTGGTTCCGGGGAGCTGTTTTTT CASRGGPIGSGELFF - TRBJ2-2 - 15 TRBV12-3/TRBV12-4
TGTGCCAGCAGCCCTCCCGGGACAGGGGGATCCCTTGGCTACACCTTC CASSPPGTGGSLGYTF TRBD1 TRBJ1-2 few 16 TRBV28
TGTGCCAGCAGCCGGGACAGTGGGAGAGAGGGGGAAGCCAAAAACATTCAGTACTTC CASSRDSGREGEAKNIQYF TRBD1 TRBJ2-4 - 19 TRBV2
TGCGCCAGCAGCTTCCCGGATCAAGAGACCCAGTACTTC CASSFPDQETQYF - TRBJ2-5 many 13 TRBV5-1
TGTGCCATCAGTGAGCCTAGTGGGTCCTACGAGCAGTACTTC CAISEPSGSYEQYF - TRBJ2-7 - 14 TRBV10-3
TGTGCCAGCAGTTCCCGGACGGAAACAGATACGCAGTATTTT CASSSRTETDTQYF - TRBJ2-3 - 14 TRBV12-3/TRBV12-4
TGTGCCAGCAGCTACGACGCCAGCGGATACAATGAGCAGTTCTTC CASSYDASGYNEQFF - TRBJ2-1 many 15 TRBV6-5
TGTGCCAGCAGTTACTCCTCAGCCCCAGATACGCAGTATTTT CASSYSSAPDTQYF - TRBJ2-3 few 14 TRBV6-5
TGTGCCAGCAGCTCCCGCCGAGCGGGAGGGCCAGGGGATACGCAGTATTTT CASSSRRAGGPGDTQYF TRBD2 TRBJ2-3 - 17 TRBV12-3/TRBV12-4
TGTGCCAGCAGTTTGTCTGACAGGGGGCGTGAGCAGTACTTC CASSLSDRGREQYF TRBD1 TRBJ2-7 - 14 TRBV28
TGTGCCAGCAGCCCCAGGGGGCGGGATTCACCCCTCCACTTT CASSPRGRDSPLHF TRBD1 TRBJ1-6 few 14 TRBV7-2
TGCGCCAGCAGAGTGAGTTCGGATAGCAATCAGCCCCAGCATTTT CASRVSSDSNQPQHF - TRBJ1-5 - 15 TRBV5-1
TGCAGTGCTCAGGCCGGCGGGAGAGGAAATGAGCAGTTCTTC CSAQAGGRGNEQFF TRBD2 TRBJ2-1 many 14 TRBV20-1
TGTGCCAGCAGCCAAGAGGGGCCAAGGGAACCTGGAAACACCATATATTTT CASSQEGPREPGNTIYF - TRBJ1-3 many 17 TRBV4-2
TGTGCCAGCAGCCCAGCCCACATGAACACTGAAGCTTTCTTT CASSPAHMNTEAFF - TRBJ1-1 few 14 TRBV7-8
TGCGCCAGCAAACAAGAACCGGGACAGAGGTCTGGTGGCTACACCTTC CASKQEPGQRSGGYTF TRBD1 TRBJ1-2 - 16 TRBV5-1
TGTGCCAGCAGATGGATTGGGGGGGCCACCAAAAACATTCAGTACTTC CASRWIGGATKNIQYF - TRBJ2-4 - 16 TRBV6-2/TRBV6-3
TGTGCCAGCATCCTAGGGGGGACAGGGCCCAGGGACACTGAAGCTTTCTTT CASILGGTGPRDTEAFF TRBD1 TRBJ1-1 few 17 TRBV7-9
TGCGCCAGCAGTGAGTCTGGGGGGTCTCCGGATCAGCCCCAGCATTTT CASSESGGSPDQPQHF - TRBJ1-5 few 16 TRBV10-1
TGTGCCAGCAGCTTGGCGAGGGCGCACACAGATACGCAGTATTTT CASSLARAHTDTQYF - TRBJ2-3 few 15 TRBV5-5
TGTGCCAGCTCACCAGGCAGTCAGCAGAATCAGCCCCAGCATTTT CASSPGSQQNQPQHF - TRBJ1-5 - 15 TRBV18
TGCAGTGCCCACAGCAGGGGGCGCGGCTACGAGCAGTACTTC CSAHSRGRGYEQYF TRBD1 TRBJ2-7 - 14 TRBV20-1
TGTGCCAGCGGCTCCTGGACTAGCGGGGGGCAGTATTTT CASGSWTSGGQYF TRBD2 TRBJ2-3 - 13 TRBV7-9
TGTGCCAGCAGTTTTATACGGGGGCCAGCAGATACGCAGTATTTT CASSFIRGPADTQYF - TRBJ2-3 - 15 TRBV12-3/TRBV12-4
TGTGCCAGCAGGGGGGGACACGGTACCTACGAGCAGTACTTC CASRGGHGTYEQYF - TRBJ2-7 - 14 TRBV12-3/TRBV12-4
TGTGCCAGCAGTGAACTCCGCCAGTATGAGCAGTTCTTC CASSELRQYEQFF - TRBJ2-1 few 13 TRBV6-1
TGTGCCAGCAGCCTGGGTGGGGCAGGGTTCTTAACCCAGTACTTC CASSLGGAGFLTQYF - TRBJ2-5 few 15 TRBV7-2
TGCAGTGCTTTACTAGCGTCGAACACCGGGGAGCTGTTTTTT CSALLASNTGELFF TRBD2 TRBJ2-2 - 14 TRBV20-1
TGTGCCAGCAGTTACTCAGGGCAGAGGGACAATGAGCAGTTCTTC CASSYSGQRDNEQFF - TRBJ2-1 few 15 TRBV6-5
TGTGCCAGCAGCTCGCGGGACAGGTCCACCGGGGAGCTGTTTTTT CASSSRDRSTGELFF TRBD1 TRBJ2-2 many 15 TRBV28
TGTGCCAGCTCACCTCCCGGGACCCCAATGGGGGAGCAGTTCTTC CASSPPGTPMGEQFF - TRBJ2-1 - 15 TRBV18
TGTGCCAGTACCAGGGACTACCCCTCCTACGAGCAGTACTTC CASTRDYPSYEQYF TRBD2 TRBJ2-7 - 14 TRBV19
TGCAGTGCCCCCAGGACCACCGCCTCCTACGAGCAGTACTTC CSAPRTTASYEQYF - TRBJ2-7 many 14 TRBV20-1
TGTGCCAGCAGCTTAGCAGGAGGGCTAGCGGGGGGTTACGAGCAGTACTTC CASSLAGGLAGGYEQYF TRBD2 TRBJ2-7 many 17 TRBV7-9
TGCGCCAGCAGCCCGACTAGCGGGGTCAGCGAGCAGTTCTTC CASSPTSGVSEQFF TRBD2 TRBJ2-1 few 14 TRBV5-1
TGTGCCAGCAGTGACCAGGGGCAAGTGACCCAGTACTTC CASSDQGQVTQYF - TRBJ2-5 - 13 TRBV25-1
TGCGCCAGCAGCCAAGCGGAGAACCGGGGTGGCTACACCTTC CASSQAENRGGYTF - TRBJ1-2 few 14 TRBV4-1
TGCGCCAGCAGTGAGACTGGGGGAGGGGAGCAGTACTTC CASSETGGGEQYF TRBD2 TRBJ2-7 - 13 TRBV10-2